The present T cell receptor (beta chain) was sequenced within a study of cytomegalovirus exposure and HLA in healthy donors. For the study at large: The approximately 130 validation repertoires were reported in a later analysis to have been generated on the same platform as the roughly 670 first-cohort repertoires. Study-wide results and limits: Among TCR sequences, most were rare, though some public TCRs appeared in many donors. With high specificity and sensitivity, the classifier reportedly diagnosed cytomegalovirus status.

Sequencing used immunoSEQ multiplex PCR; TCRdb keeps in-frame clones, though not all of them. The sample shows more than 85,000 clones, about nine tenths of them seen only once. On this clone: What it recognizes is unknown.

V shed 1 base and J 2 bases; nucleotides not matched to a gene: 8. CDR3 length equals 16 residues. Germline loops: CDR1 LNHDA, CDR2 SQIVND (reference sequence). The donors belonged to the roughly 110-subject validation cohort, separate from the roughly 670-subject first cohort. This clonotype was sampled from a woman under 30 in good health and CMV-seronegative. Sequenced material: PBMCs. V and J are TRBV19 and TRBJ2-7; TRBD2 agrees at 7 bases. CDR3 residues: CASSIGWNGRTYEQYF. The CDR3 coding sequence is TGTGCCAGTAGTATAGGGTGGAACGGGAGGACCTACGAGCAGTACTTC.